This TCR beta chain stems from a study of cytomegalovirus exposure and HLA in healthy donors. Study-level findings and limits: Several V segments, TRBV6-2 and TRBV6-3 among them, could not be told apart and were dropped. Being productive about 87% or about 30% of the time was typical of most TCR beta V segments in an earlier analysis. The study had only CMV serostatus as immune exposure information. It was reported that the classifier diagnosed cytomegalovirus status with high specificity and sensitivity in both the original and validation cohorts.

The PCR contained 60 Vbeta and 13 Jbeta primers. Profiling relied on immunoSEQ multiplex PCR, and the TCRdb table lists in-frame clones only, not all of them. The data show fewer than 85,000 clones, with about 78% seen just once and 5.5% to 7% held by the top ten. V was clipped by 3 bases and J by 1 base; unmatched bases: 4. In germline, CDR1 is SNHLY, CDR2 FYNNEI. The CDR3 length is 16 residues. To note about this clone: The antigen remains unidentified.

The receptor comes from a man between 18 and 35 years old in good health and CMV-seropositive. The V gene is TRBV2, the J gene TRBJ2-5, with 11 bases lining up with TRBD2. The sequenced material came from PBMCs. For the CDR3, the DNA is TGTGCCAGCAGTGATGGGCTAGCGGGAGGCCAAGAGACCCAGTACTTC. It translates to CASSDGLAGGQETQYF.